The TCR beta chain described here comes from a study of T cell responses to AZD1222 COVID-19 vaccine. Overall study results and limits: Donors, mostly white British, included more females; clonal diversity was possibly underestimated. Within unmutated variant regions lay the reported targets of nearly half of spike-specific TCRs.

The data were produced by immunoSEQ multiplex PCR, yet TCRdb's version contains in-frame clones alone and is incomplete. The table includes approximately 100,000 clones, around 84% detected once. In regard to this clone: The antigen is unknown.

Germline V gene lookup returns CDR1 SGHRS and CDR2 YFSETQ. This CDR3 comprises 14 residues. V was trimmed by 5 bases and J by 1 base, leaving 12 bases between them. The source of this sequence is an adult in good health. The chain uses TRBV5-1 and TRBJ1-1; D gene unclear. This sample comprised peripheral blood, obtained on day 0 of AZD1222 vaccination. The DNA for the CDR3 is TGCGCCAGCAGGGGCAGCCCGGAGAACACTGAAGCTTTCTTT. This codes for CASRGSPENTEAFF.